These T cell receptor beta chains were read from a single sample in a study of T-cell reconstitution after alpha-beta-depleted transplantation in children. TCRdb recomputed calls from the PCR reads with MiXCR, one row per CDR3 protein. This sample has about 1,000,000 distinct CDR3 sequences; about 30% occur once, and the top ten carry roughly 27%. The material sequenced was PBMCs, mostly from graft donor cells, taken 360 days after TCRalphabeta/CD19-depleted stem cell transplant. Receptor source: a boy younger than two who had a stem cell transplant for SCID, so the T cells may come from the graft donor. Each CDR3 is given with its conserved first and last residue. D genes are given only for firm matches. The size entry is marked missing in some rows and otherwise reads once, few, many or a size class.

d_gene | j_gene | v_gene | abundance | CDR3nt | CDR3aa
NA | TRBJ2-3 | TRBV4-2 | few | TGTGCCAGCAGCCAAGCGGGGGGCCCCTCTAACACAGATACGCAGTATTTT | CASSQAGGPSNTDTQYF
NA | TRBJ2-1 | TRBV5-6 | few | TGTGCCAGCAGCGGTCTAGCGTTCACCTACAATGAGCAGTTCTTC | CASSGLAFTYNEQFF
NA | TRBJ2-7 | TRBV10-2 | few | TGCGCCAGCAAATTCGGACAAGCTGGCGAGCAGTACTTC | CASKFGQAGEQYF
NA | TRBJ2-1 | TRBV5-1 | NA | TGCGCCAGCAAGGACTTCCCCCCCCTCAATGAGCAGTTCTTC | CASKDFPPLNEQFF
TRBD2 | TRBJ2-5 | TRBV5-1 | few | TGCGCCAGCAGCTTGGCGGGGGGGTTCAGAGTCTTACAAGAGACCCAGTACTTC | CASSLAGGFRVLQETQYF
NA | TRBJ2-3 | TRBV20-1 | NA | TGCAGTGCTAGAGCCCGGAGGGGGTTCGGCACAGATACGCAGTATTTT | CSARARRGFGTDTQYF
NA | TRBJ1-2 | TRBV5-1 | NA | TGCGCCAGCAGCTTAGGGGCGTCAGCCTATGGCTACACCTTC | CASSLGASAYGYTF
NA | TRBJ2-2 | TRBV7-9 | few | TGTGCCAGCAGCCCCCTCCGGACAGTTAACACCGGGGAGCTGTTTTTT | CASSPLRTVNTGELFF
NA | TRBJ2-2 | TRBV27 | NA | TGTGCCAGCAGTTTTTTCAGGGGCACGAACACCGGGGAGCTGTTTTTT | CASSFFRGTNTGELFF
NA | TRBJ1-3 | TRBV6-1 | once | TGTGCCAGCGCGGCCGACCAGGAAGGTTCTGGAAACACCATATATTTT | CASAADQEGSGNTIYF
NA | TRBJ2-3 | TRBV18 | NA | TGTGCCAGCTCACACCAGGCTTCCGGCACAGATACGCAGTATTTT | CASSHQASGTDTQYF
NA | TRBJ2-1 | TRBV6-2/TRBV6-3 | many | TGTGCCAGCAGGACCGACACACTGGACGGACAGTACGTCTCCTACAATGAGCAGTTCTTC | CASRTDTLDGQYVSYNEQFF
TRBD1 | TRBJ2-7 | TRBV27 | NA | TGTGCCACCCGGGGGACAGGGTACTACGAGCAGTACTTC | CATRGTGYYEQYF
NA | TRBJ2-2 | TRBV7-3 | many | TGTGCCAGCAGCTCGTTGGCGAACACCGGGGAGCTGTTTTTT | CASSSLANTGELFF
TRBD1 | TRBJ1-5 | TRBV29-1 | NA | TGCAGCGTGGATACGACAGGGAACGGGCCCCAGCATTTT | CSVDTTGNGPQHF
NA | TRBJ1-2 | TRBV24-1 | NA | TGTGCCACCAGTGAGGGGCTGAACTATGGCTACACCTTC | CATSEGLNYGYTF
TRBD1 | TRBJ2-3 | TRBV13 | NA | TGTGCCAGCAGACCGTGGCCGGGACAGGGAACAGATACGCAGTATTTT | CASRPWPGQGTDTQYF
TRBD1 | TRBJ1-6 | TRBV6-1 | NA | TGTGCCAGCACCCAGACAGGGGAGAGTTCACCCCTCCACTTT | CASTQTGESSPLHF
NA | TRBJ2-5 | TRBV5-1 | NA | TGCGCCAGCCAAGAAGGGATGGTGGGAGAGACCCAGTACTTC | CASQEGMVGETQYF
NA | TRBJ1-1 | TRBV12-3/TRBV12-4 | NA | TGTGCCAGCAGTTTATCGGGTGTGGGGCGTTGGGACACTGAAGCTTTCTTT | CASSLSGVGRWDTEAFF
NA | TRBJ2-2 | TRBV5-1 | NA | TGCGCCAGCAGCTTGGCCGGGCATTCCTTCACCGGGGAGCTGTTTTTT | CASSLAGHSFTGELFF
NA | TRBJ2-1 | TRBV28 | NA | TGTGCCAGCGGTAATGGGTTAGCGAGTCTGTTCTTC | CASGNGLASLFF
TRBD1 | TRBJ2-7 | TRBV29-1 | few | TGCAGCGTTGAAGGAAGGACAGGGGGGAGGTACGAGCAGTACTTC | CSVEGRTGGRYEQYF
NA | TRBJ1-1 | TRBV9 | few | TGTGCCAGCAGCCCCGACCCCCCAGGGCGAGCTTTCTTT | CASSPDPPGRAFF
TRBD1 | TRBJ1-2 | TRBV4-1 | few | TGCGCCAGCAGATCACCGGGACAGGGTCTCAACTATGGCTACACCTTC | CASRSPGQGLNYGYTF
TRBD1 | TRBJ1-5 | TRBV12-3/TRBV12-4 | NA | TGTGCCAGCAGTACAGGGGGGAGTAATCAGCCCCAGCATTTT | CASSTGGSNQPQHF
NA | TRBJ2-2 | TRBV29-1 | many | TGCAGCGTTGAGGTTTACAACACCGGGGAGCTGTTTTTT | CSVEVYNTGELFF
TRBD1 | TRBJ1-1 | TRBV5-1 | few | TGCGCCAGCAGCGCCGATATCGGGACAGGAGGCACTGAAGCTTTCTTT | CASSADIGTGGTEAFF
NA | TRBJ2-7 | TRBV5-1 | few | TGCGCCAGCAGCTTCGTTTTAGGTAATGTGTACGAGCAGTACTTC | CASSFVLGNVYEQYF
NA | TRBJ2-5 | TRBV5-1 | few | TGCGCCAGCAGTGGGCACCTCCAAGAGACCCAGTACTTC | CASSGHLQETQYF
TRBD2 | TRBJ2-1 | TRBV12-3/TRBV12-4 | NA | TGTGCCAGCAGTCAGGGACTAGCGGGGGGGCATGGTGAGCAGTTCTTC | CASSQGLAGGHGEQFF
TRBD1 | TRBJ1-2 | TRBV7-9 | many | TGTGCCAGCAGCTCAGACGGGAGGGACAGGCGAGGCTACACCTTC | CASSSDGRDRRGYTF
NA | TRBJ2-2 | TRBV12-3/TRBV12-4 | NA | TGTGCCAGCAGTTTATTCCAAGGGAGCACCGGGGAGCTGTTTTTT | CASSLFQGSTGELFF